The source of this TCR beta chain is a study of T cells in Graves' hyperthyroidism and ophthalmopathy. The length of the CDR3 is 17 residues. The V gene end was trimmed by 5 bases and the J gene end by 2 bases; junction bases not matched to a gene: 10. Germline lookup yields CDR1 MNHNS and CDR2 SASEGT. RNA transcripts yielded amplified TCR beta CDR3 regions. HTBI primers drove first-round RT-PCR of the TCR CDR3. From the multiplex PCR reads, TCRdb called clonotypes with MiXCR, one entry per CDR3 protein. Of about 700,000 distinct CDR3 sequences listed, 12% to 15% are singletons. This clonotype came up a few times. Graves' hyperthyroidism without ophthalmopathy progression within 18 months was termed stable. The authors took PBMCs from roughly 9.3 ml fresh peripheral blood.

The sample taken for sequencing was blood. V usage is TRBV6-1 and J usage is TRBJ2-2, with TRBD2 matching over 8 bases. The sequence derives from a woman between 18 and 29 years old with Graves' hyperthyroidism. The CDR3 region is CASSTPRIAGNTGELFF. For the CDR3, the DNA is TGTGCCAGCAGTACCCCTCGGATAGCGGGAAACACCGGGGAGCTGTTTTTT.